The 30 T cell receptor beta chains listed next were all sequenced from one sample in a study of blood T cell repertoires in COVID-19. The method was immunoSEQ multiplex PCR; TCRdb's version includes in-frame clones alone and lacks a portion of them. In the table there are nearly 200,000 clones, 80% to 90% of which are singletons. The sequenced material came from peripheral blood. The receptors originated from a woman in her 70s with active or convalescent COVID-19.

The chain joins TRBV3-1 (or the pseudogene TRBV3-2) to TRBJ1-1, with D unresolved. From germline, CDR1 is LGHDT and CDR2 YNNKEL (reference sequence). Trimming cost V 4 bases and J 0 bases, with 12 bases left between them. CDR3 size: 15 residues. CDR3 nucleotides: TGTGCCAGCAGCCTGCGGAGGACGGTGAACACTGAAGCTTTCTTT. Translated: CASSLRRTVNTEAFF.

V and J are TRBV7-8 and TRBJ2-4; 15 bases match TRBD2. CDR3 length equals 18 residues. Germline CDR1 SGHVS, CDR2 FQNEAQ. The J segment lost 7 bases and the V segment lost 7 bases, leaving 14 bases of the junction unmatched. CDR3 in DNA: TGTGCCAGCACCCTAGGGGGGACTAGCGGGAGGATGGCGAACATTCAGTACTTC. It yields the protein CASTLGGTSGRMANIQYF.

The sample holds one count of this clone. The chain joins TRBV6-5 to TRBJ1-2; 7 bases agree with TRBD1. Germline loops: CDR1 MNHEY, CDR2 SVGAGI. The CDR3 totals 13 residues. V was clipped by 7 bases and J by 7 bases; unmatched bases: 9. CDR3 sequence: CASIRQGSGGYTF. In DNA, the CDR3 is TGTGCCAGCATCAGACAGGGATCGGGTGGCTACACCTTC.

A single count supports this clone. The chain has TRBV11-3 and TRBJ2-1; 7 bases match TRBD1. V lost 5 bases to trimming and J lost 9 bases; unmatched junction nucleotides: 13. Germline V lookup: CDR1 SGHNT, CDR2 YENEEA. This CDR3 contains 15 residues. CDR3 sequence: CASSTTSSRDSEQFF. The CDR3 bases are TGTGCCAGCAGCACCACGTCAAGCAGGGACAGTGAGCAGTTCTTC. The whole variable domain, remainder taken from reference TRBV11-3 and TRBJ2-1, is EAGVVQSPRYKIIEKKQPVAFWCNPISGHNTLYWYLQNLGQGPELLIRYENEEAVDDSQLPKDRFSAERLKGVDSTLKIQPAELGDSAVYLCASSTTSSRDSEQFFGPGTRLTVL.

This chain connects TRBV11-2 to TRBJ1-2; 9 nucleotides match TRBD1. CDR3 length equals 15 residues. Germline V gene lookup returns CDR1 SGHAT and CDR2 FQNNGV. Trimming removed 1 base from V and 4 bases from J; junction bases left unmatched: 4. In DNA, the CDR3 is TGTGCCAGCAGCTTAGGGATGGGACAGGGCTATGGCTACACCTTC. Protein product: CASSLGMGQGYGYTF.

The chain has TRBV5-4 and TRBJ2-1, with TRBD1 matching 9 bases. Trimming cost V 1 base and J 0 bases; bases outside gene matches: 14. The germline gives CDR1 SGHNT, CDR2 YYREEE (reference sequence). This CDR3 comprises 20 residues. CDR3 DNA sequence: TGTGCCAGCAGCTTGATTGGACAGGGGCCCACCTTAAGCTCCTACAATGAGCAGTTCTTC. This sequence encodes CASSLIGQGPTLSSYNEQFF.

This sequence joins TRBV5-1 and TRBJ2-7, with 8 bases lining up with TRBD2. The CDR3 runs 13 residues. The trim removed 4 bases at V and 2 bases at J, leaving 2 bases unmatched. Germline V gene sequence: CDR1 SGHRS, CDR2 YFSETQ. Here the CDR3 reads CASSKGLAYEQYF. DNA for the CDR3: TGCGCCAGCAGCAAGGGACTAGCCTACGAGCAGTACTTC.

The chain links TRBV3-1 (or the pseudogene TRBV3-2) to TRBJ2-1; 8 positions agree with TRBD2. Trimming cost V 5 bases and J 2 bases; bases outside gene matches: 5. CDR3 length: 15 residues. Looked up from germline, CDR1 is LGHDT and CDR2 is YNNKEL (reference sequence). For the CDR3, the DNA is TGTGCCAGCAGCGCTACGGGAGGGCCCTACAATGAGCAGTTCTTC. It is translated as CASSATGGPYNEQFF.

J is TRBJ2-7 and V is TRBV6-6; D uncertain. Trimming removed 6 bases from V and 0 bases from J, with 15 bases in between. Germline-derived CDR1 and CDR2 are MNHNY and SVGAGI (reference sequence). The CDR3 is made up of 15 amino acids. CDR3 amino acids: CASSPRAPPSYEQYF. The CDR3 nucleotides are TGTGCCAGCAGCCCCCGAGCGCCACCCTCCTACGAGCAGTACTTC.

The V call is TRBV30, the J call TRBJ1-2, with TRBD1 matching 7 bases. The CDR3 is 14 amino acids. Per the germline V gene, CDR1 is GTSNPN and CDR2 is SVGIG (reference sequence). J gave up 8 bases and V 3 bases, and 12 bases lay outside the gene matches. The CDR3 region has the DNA TGTGCCTGGAGGTACGACAGGGTGGCGAGCGGCTACACCTTC. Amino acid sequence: CAWRYDRVASGYTF. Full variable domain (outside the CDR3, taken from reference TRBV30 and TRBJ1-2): SQTIHQWPATLVQPVGSPLSLECTVEGTSNPNLYWYRQAAGRGLQLLFYSVGIGQISSEVPQNLSASRPQDRQFILSSKKLLLSDSGFYLCAWRYDRVASGYTFGSGTRLTVV.

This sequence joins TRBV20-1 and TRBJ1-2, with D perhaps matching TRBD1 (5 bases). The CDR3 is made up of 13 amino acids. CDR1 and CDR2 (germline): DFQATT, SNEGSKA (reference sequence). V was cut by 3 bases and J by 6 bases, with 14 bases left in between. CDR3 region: CSASSRALDGYTF. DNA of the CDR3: TGCAGTGCTAGTTCCAGGGCCCTTGATGGCTACACCTTC.

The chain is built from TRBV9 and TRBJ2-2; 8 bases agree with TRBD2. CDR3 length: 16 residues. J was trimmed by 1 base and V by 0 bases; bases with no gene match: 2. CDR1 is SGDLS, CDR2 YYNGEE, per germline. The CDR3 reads CASSVGLAGNTGELFF. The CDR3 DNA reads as TGTGCCAGCAGCGTAGGCCTAGCGGGGAACACCGGGGAGCTGTTTTTT. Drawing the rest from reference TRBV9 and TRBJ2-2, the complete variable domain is DSGVTQTPKHLITATGQRVTLRCSPRSGDLSVYWYQQSLDQGLQFLIQYYNGEERAKGNILERFSAQQFPDLHSELNLSSLELGDSALYFCASSVGLAGNTGELFFGEGSRLTVL.

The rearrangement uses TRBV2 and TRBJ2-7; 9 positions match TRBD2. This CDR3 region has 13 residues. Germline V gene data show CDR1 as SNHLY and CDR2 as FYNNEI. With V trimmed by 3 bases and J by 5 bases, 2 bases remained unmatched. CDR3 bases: TGTGCCAGCAGTGAGGGACTAGCCCACGAGCAGTACTTC. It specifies CASSEGLAHEQYF.

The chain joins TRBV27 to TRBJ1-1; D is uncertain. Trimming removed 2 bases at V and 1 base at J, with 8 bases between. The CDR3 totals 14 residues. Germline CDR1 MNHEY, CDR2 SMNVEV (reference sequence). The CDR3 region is CASSLRGGNTEAFF. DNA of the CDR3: TGTGCCAGCAGTTTAAGAGGAGGGAACACTGAAGCTTTCTTT.

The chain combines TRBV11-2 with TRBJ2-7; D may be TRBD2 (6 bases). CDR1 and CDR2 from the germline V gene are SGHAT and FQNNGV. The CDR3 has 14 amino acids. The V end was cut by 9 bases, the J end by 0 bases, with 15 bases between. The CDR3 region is CASKNRDFSYEQYF. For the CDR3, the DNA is TGTGCCAGTAAGAACCGGGACTTCTCCTACGAGCAGTACTTC.

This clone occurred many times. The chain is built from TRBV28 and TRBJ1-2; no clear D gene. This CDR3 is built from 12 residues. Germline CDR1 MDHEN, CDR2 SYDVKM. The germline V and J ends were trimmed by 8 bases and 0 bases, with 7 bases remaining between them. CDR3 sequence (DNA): TGTGCCAGCTTCTCAGCTAACTATGGCTACACCTTC. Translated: CASFSANYGYTF.

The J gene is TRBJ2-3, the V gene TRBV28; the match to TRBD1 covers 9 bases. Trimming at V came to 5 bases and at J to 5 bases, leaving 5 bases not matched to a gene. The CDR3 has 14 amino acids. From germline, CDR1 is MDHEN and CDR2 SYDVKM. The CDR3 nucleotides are TGTGCCAGCAGTCGAAGGGACAGGGAAGATACGCAGTATTTT. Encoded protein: CASSRRDREDTQYF.

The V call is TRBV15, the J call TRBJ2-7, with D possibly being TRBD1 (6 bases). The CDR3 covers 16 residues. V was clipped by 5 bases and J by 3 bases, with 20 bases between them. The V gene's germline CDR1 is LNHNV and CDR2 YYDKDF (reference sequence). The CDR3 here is CATSRYPRGKGYEQYF. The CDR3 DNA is TGTGCCACCAGCCGATATCCAAGGGGGAAAGGCTACGAGCAGTACTTC.

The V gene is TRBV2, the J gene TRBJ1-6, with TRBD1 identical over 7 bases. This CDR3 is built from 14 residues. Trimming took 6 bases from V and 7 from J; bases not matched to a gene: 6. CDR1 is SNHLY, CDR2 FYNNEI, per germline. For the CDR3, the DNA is TGTGCCAGCAGCGGAGGGACAGCAAATTCACCCCTCCACTTT. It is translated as CASSGGTANSPLHF. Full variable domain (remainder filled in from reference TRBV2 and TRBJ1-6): EPEVTQTPSHQVTQMGQEVILRCVPISNHLYFYWYRQILGQKVEFLVSFYNNEISEKSEIFDDQFSVERPDGSNFTLKIRSTKLEDSAMYFCASSGGTANSPLHFGNGTRLTVT.

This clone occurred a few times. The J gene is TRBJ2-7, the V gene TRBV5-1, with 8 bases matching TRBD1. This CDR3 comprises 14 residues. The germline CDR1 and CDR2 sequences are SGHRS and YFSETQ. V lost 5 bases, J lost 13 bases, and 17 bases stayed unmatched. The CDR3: CASSKGGQEGHRYF. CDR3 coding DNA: TGCGCCAGCAGTAAGGGGGGACAGGAGGGTCATCGCTACTTC.

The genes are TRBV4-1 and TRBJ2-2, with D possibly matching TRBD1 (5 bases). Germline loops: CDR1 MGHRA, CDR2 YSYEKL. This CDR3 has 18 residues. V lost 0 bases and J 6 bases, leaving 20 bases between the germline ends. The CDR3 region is CASSQELRHRTSAGELFF. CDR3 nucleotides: TGCGCCAGCAGCCAAGAGTTAAGACACAGGACGAGCGCCGGGGAGCTGTTTTTT.

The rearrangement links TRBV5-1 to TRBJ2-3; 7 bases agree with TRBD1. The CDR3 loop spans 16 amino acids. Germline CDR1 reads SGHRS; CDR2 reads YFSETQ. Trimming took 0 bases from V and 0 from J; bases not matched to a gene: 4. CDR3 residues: CASSLDRGPSTDTQYF. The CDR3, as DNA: TGCGCCAGCAGCTTGGACAGGGGTCCTAGCACAGATACGCAGTATTTT. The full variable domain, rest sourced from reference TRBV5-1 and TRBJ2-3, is KAGVTQTPRYLIKTRGQQVTLSCSPISGHRSVSWYQQTPGQGLQFLFEYFSETQRNKGNFPGRFSGRQFSNSRSEMNVSTLELGDSALYLCASSLDRGPSTDTQYFGPGTRLTVL.

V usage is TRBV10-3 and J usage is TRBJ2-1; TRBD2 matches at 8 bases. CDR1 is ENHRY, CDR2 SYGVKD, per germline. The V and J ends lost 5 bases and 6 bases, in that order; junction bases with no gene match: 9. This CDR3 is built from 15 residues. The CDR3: CAISSSGSEGNEQFF. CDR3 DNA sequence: TGTGCCATCAGTTCAAGCGGGAGTGAGGGCAATGAGCAGTTCTTC.

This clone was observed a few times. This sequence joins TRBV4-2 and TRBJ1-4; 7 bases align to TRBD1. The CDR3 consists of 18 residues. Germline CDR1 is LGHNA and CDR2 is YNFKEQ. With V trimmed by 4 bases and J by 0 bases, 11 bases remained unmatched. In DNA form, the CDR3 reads TGTGCCAGCAGCCCATCCCGGACAGGCGCTGCAACTAATGAAAAACTGTTTTTT. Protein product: CASSPSRTGAATNEKLFF.

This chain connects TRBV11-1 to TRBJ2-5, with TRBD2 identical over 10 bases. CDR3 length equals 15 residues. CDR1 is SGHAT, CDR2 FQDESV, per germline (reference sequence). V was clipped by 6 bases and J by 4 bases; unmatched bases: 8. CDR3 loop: CASRPGSSGRETQYF. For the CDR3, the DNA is TGTGCCAGCAGGCCTGGGTCTAGCGGGAGAGAGACCCAGTACTTC. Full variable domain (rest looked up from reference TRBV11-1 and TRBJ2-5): EAEVAQSPRYKITEKSQAVAFWCDPISGHATLYWYRQILGQGPELLVQFQDESVVDDSQLPKDRFSAERLKGVDSTLKIQPAELGDSAMYLCASRPGSSGRETQYFGPGTRLLVL.

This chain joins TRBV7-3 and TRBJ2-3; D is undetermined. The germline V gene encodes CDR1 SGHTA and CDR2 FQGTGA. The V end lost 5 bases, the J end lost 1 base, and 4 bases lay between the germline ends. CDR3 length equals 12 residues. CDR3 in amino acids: CASSPGTDTQYF. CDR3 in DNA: TGTGCCAGCAGCCCTGGCACAGATACGCAGTATTTT. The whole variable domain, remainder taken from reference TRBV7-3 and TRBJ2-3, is GAGVSQTPSNKVTEKGKYVELRCDPISGHTALYWYRQSLGQGPEFLIYFQGTGAADDSGLPNDRFFAVRPEGSVSTLKIQRTERGDSAVYLCASSPGTDTQYFGPGTRLTVL.

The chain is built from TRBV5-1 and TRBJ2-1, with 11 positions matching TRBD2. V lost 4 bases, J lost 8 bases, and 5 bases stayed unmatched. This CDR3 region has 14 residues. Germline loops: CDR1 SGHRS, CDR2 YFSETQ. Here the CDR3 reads CASSTQLAGDEQFF. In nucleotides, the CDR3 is TGCGCCAGCAGCACCCAACTAGCGGGAGATGAGCAGTTCTTC.

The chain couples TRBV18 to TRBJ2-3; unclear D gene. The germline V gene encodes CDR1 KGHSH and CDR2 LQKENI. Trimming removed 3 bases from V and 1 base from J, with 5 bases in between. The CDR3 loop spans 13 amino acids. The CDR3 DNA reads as TGTGCCAGCTCACCCCAGGGCACAGATACGCAGTATTTT. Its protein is CASSPQGTDTQYF.

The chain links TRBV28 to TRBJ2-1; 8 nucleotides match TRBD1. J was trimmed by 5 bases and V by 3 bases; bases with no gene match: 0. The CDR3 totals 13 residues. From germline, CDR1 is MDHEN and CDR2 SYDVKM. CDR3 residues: CASSLDRDNEQFF. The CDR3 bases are TGTGCCAGCAGTTTGGACAGGGACAATGAGCAGTTCTTC.

In DNA form, the CDR3 reads TGTGCCAGCAGCGTAGAGGCCCTACTAGCGGCGAACACCGGGGAGCTGTTTTTT. Its translation: CASSVEALLAANTGELFF. The V call is TRBV9, the J call TRBJ2-2; 8 bases align to TRBD2. CDR3 length: 18 residues. Trimming cost V 0 bases and J 0 bases; bases outside gene matches: 7. Germline V CDR1 and CDR2: SGDLS, YYNGEE. Filled out from reference TRBV9 and TRBJ2-2, the complete variable domain reads DSGVTQTPKHLITATGQRVTLRCSPRSGDLSVYWYQQSLDQGLQFLIQYYNGEERAKGNILERFSAQQFPDLHSELNLSSLELGDSALYFCASSVEALLAANTGELFFGEGSRLTVL.